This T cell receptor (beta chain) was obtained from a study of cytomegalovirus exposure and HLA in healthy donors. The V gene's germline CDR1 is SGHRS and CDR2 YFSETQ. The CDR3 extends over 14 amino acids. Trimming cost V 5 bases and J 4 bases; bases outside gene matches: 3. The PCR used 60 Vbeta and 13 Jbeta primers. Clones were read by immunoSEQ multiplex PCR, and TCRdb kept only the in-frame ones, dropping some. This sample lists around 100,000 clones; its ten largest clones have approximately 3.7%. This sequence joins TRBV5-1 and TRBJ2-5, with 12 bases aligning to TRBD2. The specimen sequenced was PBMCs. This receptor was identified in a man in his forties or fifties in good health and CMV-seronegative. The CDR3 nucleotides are TGCGCCAGCAGGACTAGCGGGGGAGGAGAGACCCAGTACTTC. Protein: CASRTSGGGETQYF.